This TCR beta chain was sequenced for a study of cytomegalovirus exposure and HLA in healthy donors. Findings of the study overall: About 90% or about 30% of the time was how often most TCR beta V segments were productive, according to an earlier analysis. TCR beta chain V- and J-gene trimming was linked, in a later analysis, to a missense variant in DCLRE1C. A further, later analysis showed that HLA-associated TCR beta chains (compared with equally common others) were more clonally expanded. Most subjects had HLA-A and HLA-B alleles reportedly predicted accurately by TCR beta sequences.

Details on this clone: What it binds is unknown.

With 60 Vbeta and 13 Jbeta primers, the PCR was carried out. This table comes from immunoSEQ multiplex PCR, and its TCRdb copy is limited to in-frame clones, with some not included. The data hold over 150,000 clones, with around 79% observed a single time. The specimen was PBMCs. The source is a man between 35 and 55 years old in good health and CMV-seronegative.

CDR3 sequence reads: CASSLAGEGQPQHF. CDR3 nucleotide sequence: TGTGCCAGCAGCTTGGCAGGGGAGGGTCAGCCCCAGCATTTT. The V and J genes are TRBV5-4 and TRBJ1-5, with a tentative D call TRBD1 (6 bases). Germline V gene lookup returns CDR1 SGHNT and CDR2 YYREEE (reference sequence). The CDR3 is made up of 14 amino acids. Trimming removed 0 bases at V and 6 bases at J, with 10 bases between.